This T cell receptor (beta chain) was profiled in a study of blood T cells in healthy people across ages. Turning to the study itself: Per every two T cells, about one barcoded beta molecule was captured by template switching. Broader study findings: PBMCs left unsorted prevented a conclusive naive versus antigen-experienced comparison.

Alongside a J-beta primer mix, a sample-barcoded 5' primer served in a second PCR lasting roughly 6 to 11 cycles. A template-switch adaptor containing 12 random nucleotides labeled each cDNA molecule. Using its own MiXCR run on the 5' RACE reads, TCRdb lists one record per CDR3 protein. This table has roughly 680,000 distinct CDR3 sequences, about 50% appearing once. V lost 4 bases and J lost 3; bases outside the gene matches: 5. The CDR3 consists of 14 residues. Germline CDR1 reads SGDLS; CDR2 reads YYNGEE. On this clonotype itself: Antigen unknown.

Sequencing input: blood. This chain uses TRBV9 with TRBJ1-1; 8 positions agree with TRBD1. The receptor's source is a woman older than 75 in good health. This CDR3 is CASSTGQGHTEAFF. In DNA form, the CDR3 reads TGTGCCAGCAGCACCGGACAGGGTCACACTGAAGCTTTCTTT.